These 2 T cell receptor delta chains originate from one sample sequenced in a study of γδ T cells in repeated Plasmodium falciparum infection. Bulk repertoires came from Vgamma9/Vdelta2+ or Vdelta2-negative gammadelta T cells flow-sorted from PBMC. TCRdb reanalysed the multiplex PCR reads via CATT. The sample records around 89,000 delta-chain clones, approximately 1.4% being singletons. Material: gamma-delta T cells from blood. These TCRs come from a pool of human donors (malaria-infected and uninfected, not separated).

Concerning this clone itself: The protein given by TCRdb reflects a much larger clone and differs at residue 12 from this DNA's translation, likely from a read error; the protein shown is the DNA's translation. DNA of the CDR3: TGTGCTCTTGGGGAACTCATCGGGTCCGATAAACCCATCTTT. This translates into CALGELIGSDKPIF. The rearrangement links TRDV1 to TRDJ1; D remains ambiguous. The CDR3 covers 14 residues. Germline V gene lookup returns CDR1 TSWWSYY and CDR2 QGS.

Only a few counts were recorded for this clone. The protein held in TCRdb is that of a much larger clone and does not match this DNA's translation at residue 7, likely because of a read error; the protein shown is translated from the DNA. The chain combines TRDV1 with TRDJ1, with 7 bases fitting TRDD2. TCRdb gives no J gene; it was assigned here by matching the DNA to germline. CDR3 length: 21 amino acids. V lost 1 base to trimming and J lost 0 bases; unmatched junction nucleotides: 20. Germline V CDR1 and CDR2: TSWWSYY, QGS. The CDR3 reads CALGEPTRISYGVSYTDKLIF. The CDR3 bases are TGTGCTCTTGGGGAACCGACCCGAATTTCCTACGGGGTCTCGTACACCGATAAACTCATCTTT.